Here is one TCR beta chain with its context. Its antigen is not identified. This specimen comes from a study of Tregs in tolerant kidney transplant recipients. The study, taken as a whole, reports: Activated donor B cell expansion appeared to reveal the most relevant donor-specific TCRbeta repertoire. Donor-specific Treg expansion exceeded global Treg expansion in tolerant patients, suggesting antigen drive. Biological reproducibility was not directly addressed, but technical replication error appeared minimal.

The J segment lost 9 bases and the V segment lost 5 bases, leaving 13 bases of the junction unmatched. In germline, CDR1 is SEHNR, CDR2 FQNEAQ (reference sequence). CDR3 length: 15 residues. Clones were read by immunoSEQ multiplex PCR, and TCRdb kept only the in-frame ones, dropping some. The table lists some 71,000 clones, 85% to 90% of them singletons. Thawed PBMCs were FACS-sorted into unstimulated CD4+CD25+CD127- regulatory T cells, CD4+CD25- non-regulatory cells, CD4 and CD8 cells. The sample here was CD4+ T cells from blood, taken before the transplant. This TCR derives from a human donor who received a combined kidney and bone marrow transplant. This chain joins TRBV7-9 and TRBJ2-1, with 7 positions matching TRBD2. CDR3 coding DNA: TGTGCCAGCAGCCTATGGGCGGGAGATGTAGGTGAGCAGTTCTTC. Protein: CASSLWAGDVGEQFF.